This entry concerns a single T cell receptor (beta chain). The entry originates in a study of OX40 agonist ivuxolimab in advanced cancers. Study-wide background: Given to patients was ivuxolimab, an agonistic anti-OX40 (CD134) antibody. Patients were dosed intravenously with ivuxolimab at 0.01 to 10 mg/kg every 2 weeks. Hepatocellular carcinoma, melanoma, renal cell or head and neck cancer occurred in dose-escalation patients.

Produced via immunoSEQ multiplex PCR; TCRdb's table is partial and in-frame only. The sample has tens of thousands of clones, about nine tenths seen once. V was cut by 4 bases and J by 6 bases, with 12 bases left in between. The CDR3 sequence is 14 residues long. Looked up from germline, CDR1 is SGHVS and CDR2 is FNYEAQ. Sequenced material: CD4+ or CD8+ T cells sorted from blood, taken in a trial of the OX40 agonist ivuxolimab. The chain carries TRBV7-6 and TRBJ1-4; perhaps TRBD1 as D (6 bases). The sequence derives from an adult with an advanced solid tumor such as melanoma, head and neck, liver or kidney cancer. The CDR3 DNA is TGTGCCAGCAGCTGGACAGCGTGGGATGAAAAACTGTTTTTT. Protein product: CASSWTAWDEKLFF.